This T cell receptor beta chain was sequenced in a study of blood T cell repertoires in COVID-19. Looking at the study overall: Samples representing acute and convalescent COVID-19 were sourced from the United States, Italy and Spain.

Only in-frame clones appear in the TCRdb table, and some are missing; sequencing was by immunoSEQ multiplex PCR. Of 120,000 to 150,000 clones in the sample, around 84% were seen once. This CDR3 has 15 residues. The V and J ends lost 6 bases and 2 bases respectively, with 14 bases between them. Germline V lookup: CDR1 MDHEN, CDR2 SYDVKM. The TCR was taken from a human donor with acute or convalescent COVID-19. The donor label of this sample is uncertain. Material: peripheral blood. The V call is TRBV28, the J call TRBJ2-4, with D perhaps matching TRBD2 (5 bases). DNA for the CDR3: TGTGCCAGCAGCCTAGACCCGGACTCCAAAAACATTCAGTACTTC. It yields the protein CASSLDPDSKNIQYF.